The 27 T cell receptor delta chains below all came from one sample that was sequenced in a study of γδ T cells in repeated Plasmodium falciparum infection. Gammadelta T cells were flow-sorted from PBMC into Vgamma9/Vdelta2+ and Vdelta2-negative populations for bulk analysis. With CATT, TCRdb re-called clones from the multiplex PCR reads. The table records some 51,000 delta-chain clones, 1.9% of them present only once. The source material was gamma-delta T cells from blood. Every receptor here comes from a pool of human donors (malaria-infected and uninfected, not separated).

CDR3 sequence reads: CACDPVLGDRNLIF. CDR3 nucleotides: TGTGCCTGTGACCCGGTACTGGGGGACCGTAACCTCATCTTT. No J gene was called, and the V gene is TRDV2; the D call of TRDD3 is as the table states it, not checked on the DNA. Germline-derived CDR1 and CDR2 are GEAIGNYY and EKD. The CDR3 runs 14 residues.

On this clone: TCRdb's protein, taken from a much larger clone, differs from this DNA's translation at residue 26, likely owing to a read error; the protein displayed comes from the DNA. The J gene has no call, while the V gene is TRDV1; the D call TRDD3 from the table was never checked on the DNA. Germline V gene data show CDR1 as TSWWSYY and CDR2 as QGS. CDR3 length equals 27 residues. Here the CDR3 DNA reads TGTGCTCTTGGGGACCGGCCTTCCTACGGAGTATTTTACTGGGGGCCTTGGGGGTCAGTGTACACCGATAAACTCACCTTT. Protein product: CALGDRPSYGVFYWGPWGSVYTDKLTF.

This clone was seen a few times. This DNA's translation differs at residue 6 from TCRdb's protein, which comes from a much larger clone; a read error is likely, and the protein shown is translated from the DNA. This rearrangement joins TRDV3 to TRDJ1, with 8 bases matching TRDD3. The CDR3 length is 15 residues. V gave up 2 bases and J gave up 10 bases; unmatched junction bases: 18. Germline-derived CDR1 and CDR2 are TVYSNPD and GDNSRS (reference sequence). Here the CDR3 DNA reads TGTGCCTTTTCTCCACCGGGGGATATGCGGCCAGGACTCATCTTT. Translating it yields CAFSPPGDMRPGLIF. The whole variable domain, filled in from reference TRDV3 and TRDJ1, reads CDKVTQSSPDQTVASGSEVVLLCTYDTVYSNPDLFWYRIRPDYSFQFVFYGDNSRSEGADFTQGRFSVKHILTQKAFHLVISPVRTEDSATYYCAFSPPGDMRPGLIFGKGTRVTVEP.

This clone was counted ten times or more. V usage is TRDV1 and J usage is TRDJ1; 12 positions agree with TRDD3. TCRdb offers no J gene call, so here the DNA was matched to germline to obtain one. With 1 base clipped from V and 1 base from J, the junction kept 16 bases outside the gene matches. The CDR3 has 21 amino acids. Germline V CDR1 and CDR2: TSWWSYY, QGS. The CDR3 loop is CALGEPRYWGILLNFTDKLIF. CDR3 sequence (DNA): TGTGCTCTTGGGGAACCCCGGTACTGGGGGATACTATTAAACTTCACCGATAAACTCATCTTT.

There are a few counts of this clone. This likely stems from a read error, as it lies one base from a far larger clone. Other nucleotide sequences from this sample produce the same CDR3. The chain has TRDV1 and TRDJ1; 12 bases map to TRDD3. The V and J ends lost 5 bases and 0 bases, in that order; junction bases with no gene match: 19. The CDR3 consists of 21 residues. Germline V CDR1 and CDR2: TSWWSYY, QGS. The CDR3 nucleotides read TGTGCTCTTGGGACCTCCTTCCTCCTGTACTGGGGGATACCTTACACCGATAAACTCATCTTT. Translation: CALGTSFLLYWGIPYTDKLIF.

As to this clone: The TCRdb protein, from a much larger clone, departs from this DNA's translation at residue 17, likely by read error; the protein shown derives from the DNA. The rearrangement uses TRAV38-2/DV8 and TRDJ1; a weak D match, TRDD3 (7 bases). The germline V gene has CDR1 TSESDYY and CDR2 QEAYKQQN. This CDR3 region has 27 residues. The V end was cut by 3 bases, the J end by 0 bases, with 48 bases between. The CDR3, as DNA: TGTGCTTATAGGAACCCTTCCGTGGTTAGGATCAAAAATTATCACTGGAGGATACGCTTTTACACCGATAAACTCATCTTT. It yields the protein CAYRNPSVVRIKNYHWRIRFYTDKLIF.

The chain employs TRDV2 and TRDJ1, with 7 bases matching TRDD3. As TCRdb names no J gene, one was assigned here on the basis of a DNA match to germline. The V gene end was trimmed by 3 bases and the J gene end by 0 bases; junction bases not matched to a gene: 18. CDR3 length: 19 amino acids. Germline CDR1 GEAIGNYY, CDR2 EKD. The CDR3 coding sequence is TGTGCCTGTGACTTATTAGGGTGGGGGACCCCGAGCCACACCGATAAACTCATCTTT. Translating it yields CACDLLGWGTPSHTDKLIF.

Worth noting for this clone: Translating this DNA gives a protein that differs at residue 10 from the TCRdb one, which belongs to a much larger clone; a read error is likely, and the protein shown is this translation. The sample carries other DNA sequences with the same CDR3. The chain carries TRDV1 and TRDJ1; 10 bases match TRDD3. Germline assignment: CDR1 TSWWSYY and CDR2 QGS. Trimming cost V 6 bases and J 0 bases; bases outside gene matches: 28. The length of the CDR3 is 23 residues. The DNA of the CDR3 is TGTGCTCTTGGAGAAGGTTCTTTCCCTACGTTCGTACTGGGGGATGGATACACCGATAAACTCATCTTT. This encodes CALGEGSFPTFVLGDGYTDKLIF.

On this clone: TCRdb assigns this DNA the protein of a much larger clone, which departs from its translation at residue 12; this likely reflects a read error, and the protein shown comes from translating the DNA. The V segment is TRDV2, and no J call was made; the tabulated D call, TRDD3, remains unverified against the DNA. This CDR3 has 14 residues. From germline, CDR1 is GEAIGNYY and CDR2 EKD. The CDR3 spells CACDQRLGIPGYIF. The CDR3 DNA reads TGTGCCTGTGACCAAAGGCTGGGGATCCCAGGTTACATCTTT.

The chain is built from TRDV1 and TRDJ1; 9 positions agree with TRDD3. The J gene was missing in TCRdb and was found by matching the end of the DNA to germline. The CDR3 runs 21 residues. In germline, CDR1 is TSWWSYY, CDR2 QGS. V trimming: 5 bases; J trimming: 8 bases; junction bases outside the gene matches: 30. CDR3 residues: CALGPGFRNWGTPPPLAKLIF. The DNA of the CDR3 is TGTGCTCTTGGGCCCGGGTTCCGAAACTGGGGGACCCCCCCCCCCCTTGCGAAACTCATCTTT.

This clone was counted a few times. A far larger clone is one nucleotide away, so this likely arose from a read error. Other DNA sequences in this specimen translate into the identical CDR3. The chain is built from TRDV1 and TRDJ1, with 9 bases lining up with TRDD3. The J gene, left out of TCRdb, was set here by checking the DNA against germline. Germline CDR1 TSWWSYY, CDR2 QGS. CDR3 size: 25 residues. J was trimmed by 0 bases and V by 5 bases; bases with no gene match: 34. CDR3 in DNA: TGTGCTCTTGGGCGTCGTAGACCTTTCCTAATGTTGGTTACTGGGGGACCGCTGTACACCGATAAACTCATCTTT. Residues: CALGRRRPFLMLVTGGPLYTDKLIF.

This clone was seen repeatedly, ten times or more. The chain couples TRDV1 to TRDJ1, with TRDD3 matching over 10 bases. TCRdb gives no J gene; it was assigned here by matching the DNA to germline. The CDR3 spans 18 residues. V shed 3 bases and J 2 bases; nucleotides not matched to a gene: 12. Germline V CDR1 and CDR2: TSWWSYY, QGS. CDR3 DNA sequence: TGTGCTCTTGGGGAGCACCCTACTGGGGGATTTGTTACCGATAAACTCATCTTT. Amino acid sequence: CALGEHPTGGFVTDKLIF.

Remarks on this clone: This likely traces to a read error, being one base from a far larger clone. Other DNA variants within this sample encode the same CDR3. V usage is TRDV3 and J usage is TRDJ1; TRDD3 matches 7 bases. No J gene was available from TCRdb, and it was assigned here by a germline match of the DNA. Trimming at V came to 1 base and at J to 0 bases, leaving 14 bases not matched to a gene. This CDR3 spans 17 amino acids. Germline V gene sequence: CDR1 TVYSNPD, CDR2 GDNSRS (reference sequence). CDR3 coding DNA: TGTGCCTTTAATGGTAATCCTGGGGGGCTGTACACCGATAAACTCATCTTT. This gives the protein CAFNGNPGGLYTDKLIF. The variable domain in full, with the rest retrieved from reference TRDV3 and TRDJ1, is CDKVTQSSPDQTVASGSEVVLLCTYDTVYSNPDLFWYRIRPDYSFQFVFYGDNSRSEGADFTQGRFSVKHILTQKAFHLVISPVRTEDSATYYCAFNGNPGGLYTDKLIFGKGTRVTVEP.

This clone was seen only a few times. A far larger clone is one base from this, pointing to a likely read error. This same CDR3 is encoded by further DNA sequences in the sample. V and J are TRDV2 and TRDJ1; the D gene is possibly TRDD2 (6 bases). TCRdb supplies no J gene; here it was assigned by aligning the nucleotide sequence to germline. CDR1 and CDR2 (germline): GEAIGNYY, EKD. Trimming took off 2 bases at V and 0 bases at J, with 36 bases between the two ends. This CDR3 contains 23 residues. The chain's CDR3 is CACDMVGFLPNLPAGAYTDKLIF. The CDR3 bases are TGTGCCTGTGACATGGTCGGATTCCTCCCAAATCTTCCTGCTGGAGCGTACACCGATAAACTCATCTTT.

This clone was picked up a small number of times. TCRdb attributes to this sequence the protein of a much larger clone, which differs from the DNA translation at residue 12; a read error is likely, and the protein displayed is translated from the DNA. CDR3 in DNA: TGTGCCTTCCGGGGGAAAGGTAGCTCCTGGGACGCCCGACAGATGTTTTTC. This sequence encodes CAFRGKGSSWDARQMFF. This chain joins TRDV3 and TRDJ3; the D gene is possibly TRDD3 (6 bases). This CDR3 region has 17 residues. The germline CDR1 and CDR2 sequences are TVYSNPD and GDNSRS (reference sequence).

This clone was seen repeatedly, ten times or more. TCRdb has a much larger clone's protein, which differs at residue 10 from the translation of this DNA, likely because of a read error; what is shown is the protein translated from the DNA. V is TRDV1 and J is TRDJ1; TRDD3 aligns across 7 bases. TCRdb is silent on the J gene; assignment here came from matching the DNA to germline. With 5 bases clipped from V and 0 bases from J, the junction kept 30 bases outside the gene matches. From germline, CDR1 is TSWWSYY and CDR2 QGS. The CDR3 sequence is 23 residues long. The CDR3 reads CALGLPSKLPFPHWGWYTDKLIF. The CDR3 DNA reads TGTGCTCTTGGGCTACCCTCAAAACTCCCTTTCCCCCACTGGGGTTGGTACACCGATAAACTCATCTTT.

This clone has only a few counts. The protein TCRdb lists belongs to a much larger clone and differs from this DNA's translation at residue 18, which points to a read error; the protein shown is made from the DNA. This rearrangement joins TRDV1 to TRDJ1; 11 bases fit TRDD3. No J gene is reported in TCRdb; it was inferred here by comparing the DNA with germline. CDR1 is TSWWSYY and CDR2 is QGS in the germline V gene. CDR3 size: 23 residues. Trimming took 8 bases from V and 3 from J; bases not matched to a gene: 32. The CDR3 reads CALSFLLFPSVLGDINYADKLIF. The CDR3 DNA reads TGTGCTCTTAGCTTCCTATTATTTCCATCGGTACTGGGGGATATCAACTACGCCGATAAACTCATCTTT.

As for this clone: The protein TCRdb gives is from a much larger clone and does not agree with this DNA's translation at residue 13, likely a read error; the protein shown here comes from the DNA. The rearrangement links TRDV2 to TRDJ1; 7 bases fit TRDD3. Here the J gene was assigned by germline matching of the DNA, as TCRdb has none. Germline V gene sequence: CDR1 GEAIGNYY, CDR2 EKD. The CDR3 contains 17 residues. The CDR3 reads CACDTVGEAPRTVKLIF. In nucleotides, the CDR3 is TGTGCCTGTGACACCGTGGGGGAGGCCCCGAGAACCGTTAAACTCATCTTT.

This clone has ten or more counts. V and J are TRDV1 and TRDJ1; 9 nucleotides line up with TRDD3. Germline V CDR1 and CDR2: TSWWSYY, QGS. CDR3 length: 17 amino acids. V shed 2 bases, J shed 4 bases, and the junction held 11 bases outside the gene matches. The CDR3 coding sequence is TGTGCTCTTGGGGAAAAACAGAAACTGGGGGAAAGCGATAAACTCATCTTT. Its translation is CALGEKQKLGESDKLIF.

This clone was observed many times. The protein in TCRdb stems from a much larger clone and differs at residue 19 from this DNA's translation, likely a read error; here the protein is translated from the DNA. The V and J genes are TRDV1 and TRDJ1; 9 nucleotides align to TRDD2. No J gene is reported in TCRdb; it was inferred here by comparing the DNA with germline. CDR3 length equals 22 residues. CDR1 and CDR2 from the germline V gene are TSWWSYY and QGS. Written as DNA, the CDR3 is TGTGCTCTTGGGGGTCCCGCCTTCCTACGAAACTGGGGATGGAGGTACACCGATAGACTCATCTTT. Residues: CALGGPAFLRNWGWRYTDRLIF.

In this sample, this clone turned up many times. It differs at one base from a far larger clone, so likely a read error. The same CDR3 is also encoded by other DNA sequences in this sample. V gene TRDV3 combines with J gene TRDJ1; 7 positions match TRDD3. TCRdb is silent on the J gene; assignment here came from matching the DNA to germline. The J segment lost 8 bases and the V segment lost 3 bases, leaving 12 bases of the junction unmatched. Germline V gives CDR1 TVYSNPD, CDR2 GDNSRS (reference sequence). CDR3 length equals 13 residues. CDR3 amino acids: CALSLWGPHKLIF. The CDR3 nucleotides are TGTGCCTTAAGTCTCTGGGGGCCTCACAAACTCATCTTT.

CDR3 residues: CALGEKLNPPRRLRIIF. In DNA form, the CDR3 reads TGTGCTCTTGGGGAAAAACTTAACCCTCCGCGTAGGCTGAGGATCATATTT. The V gene is given as TRDV1, and no J gene call is available; TRDD3 reflects the table's D call only, with no check against the DNA. The CDR3 has 17 amino acids. The germline CDR1 and CDR2 sequences are TSWWSYY and QGS.

There are many counts of this clone. The chain carries TRDV2 and TRDJ1; 8 bases line up with TRDD3. CDR3 length: 14 residues. CDR1 is GEAIGNYY and CDR2 is EKD in the germline V gene. The V and J ends lost 3 bases and 0 bases, in that order; junction bases with no gene match: 2. In DNA, the CDR3 is TGTGCCTGTGACCCACTGGGGGACACCGATAAACTCATCTTT. Translated, it gives CACDPLGDTDKLIF.

This clone has ten or more counts. At the DNA level, this CDR3 is encoded by other sequences in the same sample as well. This chain's CDR3 is CALGKNTRGLKLIF. CDR3 DNA: TGTGCTCTTGGGAAAAACACCCGGGGACTAAAACTCATCTTT. V and J are TRDV1 and TRDJ1; D is possibly TRDD3 (5 bases). The CDR3 has 14 residues. CDR1 and CDR2 (germline): TSWWSYY, QGS. Trimming took 5 bases from V and 8 from J, leaving 18 bases between them.

This clone was detected a few times. The TCRdb protein comes from a much larger clone and disagrees with this DNA's translation at residue 3, likely due to a read error; the protein given here is derived from the DNA. In DNA, the CDR3 is TGTGCTTGTAGGAGCGCGTTCCCTACCAACGGTTTGGACTACACCGATAAACTCATCTTT. This encodes CACRSAFPTNGLDYTDKLIF. The J gene is TRDJ1, the V gene TRAV38-2/DV8; possibly TRDD2 for D (5 bases). Germline matching of the DNA provided the J gene here, since TCRdb leaves it blank. The CDR3 is 20 residues long. The germline CDR1 and CDR2 sequences are TSESDYY and QEAYKQQN.

This clone was counted at least ten times. The TCRdb record carries a much larger clone's protein, which differs from this DNA's translation at residue 4; a read error is the likely cause, and the protein listed here is the DNA translation. This chain uses TRDV3 with TRDJ1; a possible D gene is TRDD2 (6 bases). Since TCRdb gives no J gene, matching the DNA to germline was used here to assign it. The CDR3 has 13 amino acids. V lost 4 bases and J lost 4, with 16 bases in between. Germline V gene lookup returns CDR1 TVYSNPD and CDR2 GDNSRS (reference sequence). The CDR3 protein is CASAAFRGDKLIF. The CDR3 DNA reads as TGTGCCTCCGCGGCCTTCCGGGGCGATAAACTCATCTTT.

This clone turned up a few times. TCRdb lists the protein of a much larger clone for this DNA, which differs at residue 12, so this is likely a read error; the protein given here is translated from the DNA itself. This rearrangement joins TRDV3 to TRDJ1; the D gene is possibly TRDD3 (6 bases). No J gene is reported in TCRdb; it was inferred here by comparing the DNA with germline. Looked up from germline, CDR1 is TVYSNPD and CDR2 is GDNSRS (reference sequence). This CDR3 is 16 amino acids long. The CDR3 here is CAFKYWVFFSTAKLIF. As DNA, the CDR3 is TGTGCCTTCAAATACTGGGTCTTTTTTTCGACCGCTAAACTCATCTTT.